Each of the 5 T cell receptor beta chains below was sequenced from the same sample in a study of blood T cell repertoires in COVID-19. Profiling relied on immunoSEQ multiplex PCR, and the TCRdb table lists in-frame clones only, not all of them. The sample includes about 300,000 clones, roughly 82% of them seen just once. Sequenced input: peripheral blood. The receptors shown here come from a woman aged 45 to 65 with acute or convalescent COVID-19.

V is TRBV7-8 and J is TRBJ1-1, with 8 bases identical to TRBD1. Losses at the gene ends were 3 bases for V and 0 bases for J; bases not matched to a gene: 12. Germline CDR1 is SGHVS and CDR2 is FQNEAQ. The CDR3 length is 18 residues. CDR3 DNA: TGTGCCAGCAGCTTGAGGGCCCCGGGACAGGACATGAACACTGAAGCTTTCTTT. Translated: CASSLRAPGQDMNTEAFF.

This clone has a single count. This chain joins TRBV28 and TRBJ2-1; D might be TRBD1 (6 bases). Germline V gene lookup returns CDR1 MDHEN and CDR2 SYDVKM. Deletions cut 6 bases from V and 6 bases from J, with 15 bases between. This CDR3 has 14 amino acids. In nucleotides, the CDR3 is TGTGCCAGCAGCCCCACAGGGCCGGTCAATGAGCAGTTCTTC. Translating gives CASSPTGPVNEQFF.

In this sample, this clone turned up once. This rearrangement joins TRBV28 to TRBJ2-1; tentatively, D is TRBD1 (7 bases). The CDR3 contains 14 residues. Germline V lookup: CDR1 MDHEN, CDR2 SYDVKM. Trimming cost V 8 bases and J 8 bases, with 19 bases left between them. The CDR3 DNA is TGTGCCAGCGGCCTCAGGGGGGACAACGATGAGCAGTTCTTC. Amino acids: CASGLRGDNDEQFF.

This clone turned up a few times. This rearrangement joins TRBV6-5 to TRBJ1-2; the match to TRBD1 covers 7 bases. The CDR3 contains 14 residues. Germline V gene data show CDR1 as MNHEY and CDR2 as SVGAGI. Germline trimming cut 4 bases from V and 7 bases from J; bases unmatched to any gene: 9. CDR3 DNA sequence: TGTGCCAGCAGTTTCACCTCTCAGGGGGGTGGCTACACCTTC. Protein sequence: CASSFTSQGGGYTF.

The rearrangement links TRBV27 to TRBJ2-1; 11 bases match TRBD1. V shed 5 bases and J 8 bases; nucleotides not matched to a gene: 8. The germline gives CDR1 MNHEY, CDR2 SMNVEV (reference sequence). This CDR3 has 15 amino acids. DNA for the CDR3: TGTGCCAGCAGTCCCGGACAGGGGGCGGCACATGAGCAGTTCTTC. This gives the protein CASSPGQGAAHEQFF.